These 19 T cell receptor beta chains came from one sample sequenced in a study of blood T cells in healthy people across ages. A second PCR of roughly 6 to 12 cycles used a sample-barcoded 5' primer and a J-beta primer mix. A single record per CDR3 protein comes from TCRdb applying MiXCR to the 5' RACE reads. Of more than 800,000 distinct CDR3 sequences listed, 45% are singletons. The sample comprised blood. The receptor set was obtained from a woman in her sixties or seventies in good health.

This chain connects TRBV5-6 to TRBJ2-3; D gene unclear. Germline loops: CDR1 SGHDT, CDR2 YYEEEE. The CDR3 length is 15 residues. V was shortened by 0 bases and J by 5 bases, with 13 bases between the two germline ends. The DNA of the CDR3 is TGTGCCAGCAGCTTGGGGCCCAGAGAAAGAGATACGCAGTATTTT. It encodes CASSLGPRERDTQYF.

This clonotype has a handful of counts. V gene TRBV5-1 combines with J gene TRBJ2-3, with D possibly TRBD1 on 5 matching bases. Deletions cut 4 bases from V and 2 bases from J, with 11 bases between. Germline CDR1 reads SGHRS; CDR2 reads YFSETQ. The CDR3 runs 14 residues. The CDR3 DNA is TGCGCCAGCAGCATCGGACAAGTCACAGATACGCAGTATTTT. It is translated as CASSIGQVTDTQYF.

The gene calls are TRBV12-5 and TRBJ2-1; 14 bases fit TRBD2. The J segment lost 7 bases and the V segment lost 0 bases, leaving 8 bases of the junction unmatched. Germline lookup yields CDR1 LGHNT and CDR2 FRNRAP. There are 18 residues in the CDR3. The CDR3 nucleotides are TGTGCTAGTGGTTTGGTAGTTGAAAGGACTAGCGGGAGGAATGAGCAGTTCTTC. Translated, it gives CASGLVVERTSGRNEQFF.

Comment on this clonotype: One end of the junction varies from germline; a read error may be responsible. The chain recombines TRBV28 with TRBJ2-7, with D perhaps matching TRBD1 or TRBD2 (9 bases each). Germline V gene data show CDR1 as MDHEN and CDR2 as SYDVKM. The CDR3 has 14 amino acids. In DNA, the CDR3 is TGTGTCAGCGGGGGGACAGGGTCCTCCTACGAGCAGTACTTC. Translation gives CVSGGTGSSYEQYF.

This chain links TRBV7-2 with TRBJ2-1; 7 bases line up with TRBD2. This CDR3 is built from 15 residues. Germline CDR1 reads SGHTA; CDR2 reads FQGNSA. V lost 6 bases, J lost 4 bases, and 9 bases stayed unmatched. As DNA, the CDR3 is TGTGCCAGCAGGGCGGGAGAGGGGTGGTACAATGAGCAGTTCTTC. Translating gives CASRAGEGWYNEQFF.

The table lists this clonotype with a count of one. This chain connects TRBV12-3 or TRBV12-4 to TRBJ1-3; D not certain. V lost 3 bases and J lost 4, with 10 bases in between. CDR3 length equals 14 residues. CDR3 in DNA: TGTGCCAGCAGTTTGTTGGCAGCCGGAAACACCATATATTTT. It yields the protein CASSLLAAGNTIYF.

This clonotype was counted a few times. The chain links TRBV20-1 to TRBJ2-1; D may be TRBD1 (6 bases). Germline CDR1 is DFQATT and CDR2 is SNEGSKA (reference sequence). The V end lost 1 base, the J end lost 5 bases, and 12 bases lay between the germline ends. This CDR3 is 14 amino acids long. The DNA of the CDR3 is TGCAGTGCTAGAGGGGGGCTAGGTAACAATGAGCAGTTCTTC. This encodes CSARGGLGNNEQFF.

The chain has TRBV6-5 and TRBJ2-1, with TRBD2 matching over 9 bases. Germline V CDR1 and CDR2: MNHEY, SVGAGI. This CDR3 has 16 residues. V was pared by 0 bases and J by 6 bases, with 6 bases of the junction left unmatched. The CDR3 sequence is CASSYSSASGANEQFF. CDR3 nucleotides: TGTGCCAGCAGTTACTCCTCGGCTAGCGGGGCCAATGAGCAGTTCTTC.

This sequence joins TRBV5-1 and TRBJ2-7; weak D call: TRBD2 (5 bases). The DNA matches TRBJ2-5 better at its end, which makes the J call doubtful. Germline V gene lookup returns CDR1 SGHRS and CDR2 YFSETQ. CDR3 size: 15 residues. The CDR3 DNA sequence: TGCGCCAGCAGCTGGGCGGCCTCAGAGGGAGAGACCCAGTACTTC. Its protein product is CASSWAASEGETQYF.

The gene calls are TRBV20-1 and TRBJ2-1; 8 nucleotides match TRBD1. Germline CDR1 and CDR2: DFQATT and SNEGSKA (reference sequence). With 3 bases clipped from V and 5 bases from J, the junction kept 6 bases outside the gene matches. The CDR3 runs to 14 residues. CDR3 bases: TGCAGTGCTAGTCCCGGGACAGGTAACAATGAGCAGTTCTTC. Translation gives CSASPGTGNNEQFF.

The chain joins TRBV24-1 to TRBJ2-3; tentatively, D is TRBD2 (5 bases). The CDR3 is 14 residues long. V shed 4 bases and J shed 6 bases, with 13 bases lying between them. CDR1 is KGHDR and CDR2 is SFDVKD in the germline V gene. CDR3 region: CATSDGRGLDTQYF. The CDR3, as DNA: TGTGCCACCAGTGACGGCCGGGGATTGGATACGCAGTATTTT.

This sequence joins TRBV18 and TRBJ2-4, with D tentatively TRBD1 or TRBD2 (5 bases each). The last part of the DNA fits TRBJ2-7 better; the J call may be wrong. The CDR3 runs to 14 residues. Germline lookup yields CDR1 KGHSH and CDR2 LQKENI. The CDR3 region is CASSQPGTTYEQYF. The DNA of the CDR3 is TGTGCCAGCTCACAACCCGGGACCACCTACGAGCAGTACTTC.

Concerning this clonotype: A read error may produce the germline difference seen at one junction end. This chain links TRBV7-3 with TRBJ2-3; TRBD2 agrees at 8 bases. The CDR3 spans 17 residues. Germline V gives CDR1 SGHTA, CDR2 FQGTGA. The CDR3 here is CTSSLRLSGLETDTQYF. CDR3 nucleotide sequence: TGTACCAGCAGCTTACGCCTCTCGGGACTAGAGACAGATACGCAGTATTTT.

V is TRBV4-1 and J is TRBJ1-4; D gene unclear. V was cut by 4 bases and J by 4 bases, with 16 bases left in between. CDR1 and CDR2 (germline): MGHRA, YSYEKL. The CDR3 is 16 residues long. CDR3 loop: CASSPFLIVGNEKLFF. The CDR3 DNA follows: TGCGCCAGCAGCCCATTCCTAATAGTGGGTAATGAAAAACTGTTTTTT.

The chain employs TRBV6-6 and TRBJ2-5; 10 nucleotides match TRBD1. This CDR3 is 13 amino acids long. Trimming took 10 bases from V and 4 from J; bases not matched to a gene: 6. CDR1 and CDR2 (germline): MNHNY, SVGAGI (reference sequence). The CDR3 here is CATTGTGVETQYF. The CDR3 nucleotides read TGTGCCACCACGGGGACAGGGGTAGAGACCCAGTACTTC.

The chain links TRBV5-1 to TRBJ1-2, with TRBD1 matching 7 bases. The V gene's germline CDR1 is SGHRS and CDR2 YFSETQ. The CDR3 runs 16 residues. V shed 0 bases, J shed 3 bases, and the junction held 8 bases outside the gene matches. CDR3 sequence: CASSLVVTGQDYGYTF. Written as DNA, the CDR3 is TGCGCCAGCAGCTTGGTGGTGACAGGGCAGGACTATGGCTACACCTTC.

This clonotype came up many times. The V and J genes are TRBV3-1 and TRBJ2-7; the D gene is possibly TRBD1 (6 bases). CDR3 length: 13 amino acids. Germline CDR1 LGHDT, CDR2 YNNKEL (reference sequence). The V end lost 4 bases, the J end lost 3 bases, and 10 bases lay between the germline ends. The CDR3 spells CASSPGQIYEQYF. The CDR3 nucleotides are TGTGCCAGCAGCCCCGGACAGATCTACGAGCAGTACTTC.

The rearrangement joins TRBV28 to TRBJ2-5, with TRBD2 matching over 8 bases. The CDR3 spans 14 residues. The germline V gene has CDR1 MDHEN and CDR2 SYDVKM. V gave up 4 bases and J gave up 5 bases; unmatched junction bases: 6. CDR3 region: CASSSRSGMETQYF. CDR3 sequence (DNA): TGTGCCAGCAGTTCACGTAGCGGGATGGAGACCCAGTACTTC. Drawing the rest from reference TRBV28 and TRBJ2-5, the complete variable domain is DVKVTQSSRYLVKRTGEKVFLECVQDMDHENMFWYRQDPGLGLRLIYFSYDVKMKEKGDIPEGYSVSREKKERFSLILESASTNQTSMYLCASSSRSGMETQYFGPGTRLLVL.

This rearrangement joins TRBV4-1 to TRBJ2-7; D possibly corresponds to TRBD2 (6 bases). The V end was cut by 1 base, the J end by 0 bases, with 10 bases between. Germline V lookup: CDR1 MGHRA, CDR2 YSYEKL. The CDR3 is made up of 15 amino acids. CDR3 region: CASSQGSGRSYEQYF. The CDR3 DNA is TGCGCCAGCAGCCAAGGGAGCGGGCGCTCCTACGAGCAGTACTTC.